What follows are 15 T cell receptor beta chains derived from one specimen sequenced in a study of OX40 agonist ivuxolimab in advanced cancers. Profiled with immunoSEQ multiplex PCR; TCRdb holds only in-frame clones, not every one. The sample carries more than 50,000 clones, around 85% recorded once. Sequenced here: CD4+ or CD8+ T cells sorted from blood, sampled in a trial of the OX40 agonist ivuxolimab. The receptor set was obtained from an adult with an advanced solid tumor such as melanoma, head and neck, liver or kidney cancer.

V usage is TRBV28 and J usage is TRBJ2-1; no definite D call. V was pared by 6 bases and J by 0 bases, with 12 bases between. This CDR3 is 15 amino acids long. Germline loops: CDR1 MDHEN, CDR2 SYDVKM. The CDR3 coding sequence is TGTGCCAGCAGAAACTACAAGAGCTCCTACAATGAGCAGTTCTTC. Translated: CASRNYKSSYNEQFF.

V usage is TRBV7-9 and J usage is TRBJ2-5, with D maybe TRBD1 (6 bases). The germline V gene encodes CDR1 SEHNR and CDR2 FQNEAQ (reference sequence). V lost 4 bases and J lost 10, with 13 bases in between. This CDR3 spans 12 amino acids. The CDR3: CASSSSQGDQYF. The CDR3 region has the DNA TGTGCCAGCAGCTCGTCACAGGGAGACCAGTACTTC.

The chain employs TRBV7-9 and TRBJ2-2; possibly TRBD2 for D (6 bases). Trimming removed 4 bases at V and 6 bases at J, with 15 bases between. CDR3 length: 15 amino acids. Per germline, CDR1 SEHNR and CDR2 FQNEAQ (reference sequence). The CDR3 region is CASSYPGRRAGELFF. CDR3 nucleotide sequence: TGTGCCAGCAGCTACCCAGGGCGGAGGGCCGGGGAGCTGTTTTTT.

This clone was observed a handful of times. The chain carries TRBV15 and TRBJ1-3; weak D call: TRBD1 (5 bases). The V and J ends lost 6 bases and 4 bases respectively, with 10 bases between them. CDR3 size: 13 residues. The germline CDR1 and CDR2 sequences are LNHNV and YYDKDF (reference sequence). CDR3 amino acids: CATSEGSGNTIYF. Written as DNA, the CDR3 is TGTGCCACCAGTGAGGGGTCAGGAAACACCATATATTTT.

With regard to this clone: An end of the junction does not agree with germline; a read error may underlie this. V and J are TRBV7-7 and TRBJ2-5, with TRBD1 as a possible D gene (5 bases). Germline CDR1 is SSHAT and CDR2 is FNYEAQ (reference sequence). The CDR3 extends over 15 amino acids. CDR3 sequence reads: CASSLYLGPQETQYF. CDR3 DNA: TGTGCTAGCAGCTTATATTTGGGGCCCCAAGAGACCCAGTACTTC.

This clone has only a few counts. The chain is built from TRBV7-2 and TRBJ2-1; 7 bases line up with TRBD2. The CDR3 contains 17 residues. V was clipped by 4 bases and J by 7 bases; unmatched bases: 16. Looked up from germline, CDR1 is SGHTA and CDR2 is FQGNSA. The CDR3 DNA reads as TGTGCCAGCAGCTCCCTGGCGGGAGTATTGAAAGGGAATGAGCAGTTCTTC. Protein: CASSSLAGVLKGNEQFF.

In regard to this clone: The junction shows a germline mismatch at one end, possibly a read error. The V call is TRBV7-3, the J call TRBJ2-7; tentatively, D is TRBD2 (6 bases). Germline CDR1 is SGHTA and CDR2 is FQGTGA. This CDR3 region has 13 residues. The CDR3 coding sequence is TGTGCCAGCAGCCTAACCCCGGGGGACGAGCAGTACTTC. It codes for CASSLTPGDEQYF.

V usage is TRBV7-9 and J usage is TRBJ2-3; 10 bases line up with TRBD2. Germline V gives CDR1 SEHNR, CDR2 FQNEAQ (reference sequence). The CDR3 covers 15 residues. The V gene end was trimmed by 5 bases and the J gene end by 1 base; junction bases not matched to a gene: 3. The CDR3 DNA reads TGTGCCAGCAGCATCGGGACTAGCGGCACAGATACGCAGTATTTT. Residues: CASSIGTSGTDTQYF.

The chain employs TRBV27 and TRBJ2-7, with 9 bases fitting TRBD2. After removal of 6 bases from V and 3 bases from J, the junction contained 3 bases not matched to a gene. The CDR3 is 13 amino acids. The germline CDR1 and CDR2 sequences are MNHEY and SMNVEV (reference sequence). The CDR3 nucleotides are TGTGCCAGCAGGGTAGCGGGAGACTACGAGCAGTACTTC. Protein product: CASRVAGDYEQYF.

V gene TRBV30 combines with J gene TRBJ2-2; the D is unclear. Germline V CDR1 and CDR2: GTSNPN, SVGIG (reference sequence). The CDR3 consists of 14 residues. The V gene lost 0 bases and the J gene lost 6 bases, with 11 bases spanning the gap. CDR3 loop: CAWSVMGEPGELFF. The DNA for the CDR3 is TGTGCCTGGAGTGTAATGGGCGAGCCCGGGGAGCTGTTTTTT.

The V gene is TRBV7-9, the J gene TRBJ1-4; 8 bases are shared with TRBD1. V shed 5 bases, J shed 4 bases, and the junction held 12 bases outside the gene matches. This CDR3 is built from 17 residues. Germline CDR1 is SEHNR and CDR2 is FQNEAQ (reference sequence). CDR3: CASSNVKQGVINEKLFF. The CDR3 DNA is TGTGCCAGCAGCAACGTAAAACAGGGGGTCATTAATGAAAAACTGTTTTTT.

The chain links TRBV6-1 to TRBJ2-1; D is uncertain. The germline CDR1 and CDR2 sequences are MNHNS and SASEGT. Trimming pared 5 bases from V and 5 bases from J, leaving 13 bases between. There are 14 residues in the CDR3. This chain's CDR3 is CASSPPDTDNEQFF. DNA for the CDR3: TGTGCCAGCAGTCCCCCCGACACGGACAATGAGCAGTTCTTC.

The CDR3 bases are TGTGCCACCAGTAACGATGGGTGGACAGAGAACACTGAAGCTTTCTTT. Translating gives CATSNDGWTENTEAFF. The genes are TRBV15 and TRBJ1-1, with D tentatively TRBD1 (6 bases). The length of the CDR3 is 16 residues. V gave up 6 bases and J gave up 1 base, with 18 bases separating them. Germline assignment: CDR1 LNHNV and CDR2 YYDKDF (reference sequence). The full variable domain, completed using reference TRBV15 and TRBJ1-1, is DAMVIQNPRYQVTQFGKPVTLSCSQTLNHNVMYWYQQKSSQAPKLLFHYYDKDFNNEADTPDNFQSRRPNTSFCFLDIRSPGLGDTAMYLCATSNDGWTENTEAFFGQGTRLTVV.

This clone was observed once. The chain links TRBV14 to TRBJ2-7; 9 positions agree with TRBD2. Trimming removed 5 bases from V and 0 bases from J; junction bases left unmatched: 5. From germline, CDR1 is SGHDN and CDR2 FVKESK. The CDR3 totals 15 residues. CDR3: CASSFRTSDSYEQYF. In DNA form, the CDR3 reads TGTGCCAGCAGCTTTCGGACTAGCGACTCCTACGAGCAGTACTTC. Using reference TRBV14 and TRBJ2-7 for the parts outside the CDR3, the full variable domain is EAGVTQFPSHSVIEKGQTVTLRCDPISGHDNLYWYRRVMGKEIKFLLHFVKESKQDESGMPNNRFLAERTGGTYSTLKVQPAELEDSGVYFCASSFRTSDSYEQYFGPGTRLTVT.

The CDR3 region has the DNA TGTGCCAGCAGTTTAACGCCCCGTGGTAAACAGGGCGATGAGCAGTTCTTC. Translation gives CASSLTPRGKQGDEQFF. The gene calls are TRBV28 and TRBJ2-1, with D possibly being TRBD1 (6 bases). Germline CDR1 MDHEN, CDR2 SYDVKM. Trimming cost V 2 bases and J 8 bases, with 22 bases left between them. The CDR3 totals 17 residues. The full variable domain, with the rest looked up from reference TRBV28 and TRBJ2-1, is DVKVTQSSRYLVKRTGEKVFLECVQDMDHENMFWYRQDPGLGLRLIYFSYDVKMKEKGDIPEGYSVSREKKERFSLILESASTNQTSMYLCASSLTPRGKQGDEQFFGPGTRLTVL.